The 27 T cell receptor beta chains listed next were all sequenced from one sample in a study of cytomegalovirus exposure and HLA in healthy donors. The PCR had 60 Vbeta and 13 Jbeta primers. The table came from immunoSEQ multiplex PCR; TCRdb's copy has only in-frame clones and leaves some out. Here the sample spans around 150,000 clones, 60% to 80% being singletons. Source material: PBMCs. These receptors were taken from a man under 40 in good health and CMV-seropositive.

In its sample, this clone was seen a few times. The rearrangement links TRBV6-1 to TRBJ1-1; a weak D match, TRBD1 (6 bases). The V gene's germline CDR1 is MNHNS and CDR2 SASEGT. This CDR3 has 12 amino acids. Deletions cut 2 bases from V and 12 bases from J, with 13 bases between. The CDR3 DNA follows: TGTGCCAGCAGTGAACAGGGGTACCAACCTTTCTTT. Translated, it gives CASSEQGYQPFF.

The rearrangement links TRBV5-1 to TRBJ2-3, with D tentatively TRBD2 (5 bases). Germline V gene data show CDR1 as SGHRS and CDR2 as YFSETQ. This CDR3 comprises 15 residues. V lost 1 base and J lost 5, with 14 bases in between. The chain's CDR3 is CASSLFVGVGDTQYF. The CDR3 DNA reads TGCGCCAGCAGCTTGTTTGTCGGGGTGGGAGATACGCAGTATTTT.

This chain uses TRBV10-3 with TRBJ2-7; D perhaps matches TRBD1 (5 bases). From germline, CDR1 is ENHRY and CDR2 SYGVKD. This CDR3 spans 13 amino acids. The V gene lost 7 bases and the J gene lost 1 base, with 11 bases spanning the gap. This chain's CDR3 is CAITRAGSYEQYF. The CDR3 nucleotides read TGTGCCATCACCCGGGCAGGGTCCTACGAGCAGTACTTC.

The chain has TRBV5-1 and TRBJ1-2; TRBD1 matches 10 bases. There are 14 residues in the CDR3. V dropped 4 bases and J dropped 10; count of bases not matched to a gene: 10. The germline gives CDR1 SGHRS, CDR2 YFSETQ. The CDR3 region has the DNA TGCGCCAGCAGCGACCAGGGACAGGGGAAGGACTACACCTTC. Its protein is CASSDQGQGKDYTF.

V is TRBV9 and J is TRBJ2-1; 7 bases align to TRBD2. This CDR3 has 15 amino acids. Germline CDR1 SGDLS, CDR2 YYNGEE. The trim removed 0 bases at V and 2 bases at J, leaving 2 bases unmatched. Here the CDR3 reads CASSVVGLTYNEQFF. The CDR3 DNA sequence: TGTGCCAGCAGCGTAGTGGGACTAACCTACAATGAGCAGTTCTTC.

This clone was detected once. The chain is built from TRBV27 and TRBJ1-5, with D perhaps TRBD1 (5 bases). The germline V and J ends were trimmed by 5 bases and 6 bases, with 8 bases remaining between them. Germline CDR1 and CDR2: MNHEY and SMNVEV (reference sequence). This CDR3 is 12 amino acids long. The CDR3 reads CASSHRSQPQHF. The DNA for the CDR3 is TGTGCCAGCAGTCACAGGTCTCAGCCCCAGCATTTT.

This chain uses TRBV2 with TRBJ1-1; TRBD1 matches 7 bases. The length of the CDR3 is 15 residues. The germline CDR1 and CDR2 sequences are SNHLY and FYNNEI. J was trimmed by 5 bases and V by 5 bases; bases with no gene match: 11. The CDR3 loop reads CASSTRTGGGTEAFF. The CDR3 region has the DNA TGTGCCAGCAGTACCCGGACAGGAGGGGGGACTGAAGCTTTCTTT.

This clone was counted between two and nine times. V and J are TRBV13 and TRBJ1-2, with D hard to call. The CDR3 runs 11 residues. Germline lookup yields CDR1 PRHDT and CDR2 FYEKMQ (reference sequence). Deletions cut 2 bases from V and 8 bases from J, with 6 bases between. In DNA, the CDR3 is TGTGCCAGCAGCTTAATGGAGGGCTACACCTTC. Protein: CASSLMEGYTF.

This sequence joins TRBV5-1 and TRBJ1-2; TRBD1 matches at 10 bases. CDR1 SGHRS and CDR2 YFSETQ come from the germline V gene. The V segment lost 1 base and the J segment 6 bases; nucleotides outside the gene matches: 6. This CDR3 has 15 amino acids. CDR3 protein: CASSLTGTGVDGYTF. CDR3 coding DNA: TGCGCCAGCAGCTTGACCGGGACAGGGGTTGATGGCTACACCTTC.

The sample holds one count of this clone. The V gene is TRBV14, the J gene TRBJ1-2; no firm D call. Germline values: CDR1 SGHDN, CDR2 FVKESK. Trimming cost V 0 bases and J 7 bases, with 9 bases left between them. The CDR3 totals 13 residues. This CDR3 is CASSQDPRFGYTF. As DNA, the CDR3 is TGTGCCAGCAGCCAAGATCCCAGGTTTGGCTACACCTTC.

The V and J genes are TRBV7-2 and TRBJ2-7; TRBD1 aligns across 8 bases. Germline CDR1 SGHTA, CDR2 FQGNSA. The CDR3 consists of 12 residues. V trimming: 4 bases; J trimming: 4 bases; junction bases outside the gene matches: 0. CDR3 sequence reads: CASSWTGYEQYF. The CDR3, as DNA: TGTGCCAGCAGCTGGACAGGGTACGAGCAGTACTTC. Variable domain in full (rest from reference TRBV7-2 and TRBJ2-7): GAGVSQSPSNKVTEKGKDVELRCDPISGHTALYWYRQSLGQGLEFLIYFQGNSAPDKSGLPSDRFSAERTGGSVSTLTIQRTQQEDSAVYLCASSWTGYEQYFGPGTRLTVT.

The rearrangement links TRBV29-1 to TRBJ2-2, with D maybe TRBD1 (7 bases). Deletions cut 1 base from V and 5 bases from J, with 14 bases between. The CDR3 has 15 residues. Germline V lookup: CDR1 SQVTM, CDR2 ANQGSEA. The CDR3 bases are TGCAGCGTTGAAGCGGGGGACAGAGATACCGGGGAGCTGTTTTTT. Protein: CSVEAGDRDTGELFF.

This rearrangement joins TRBV7-6 to TRBJ2-1; D call uncertain. This CDR3 has 15 residues. V shed 3 bases and J shed 6 bases, with 15 bases lying between them. The germline gives CDR1 SGHVS, CDR2 FNYEAQ. This CDR3 reads CASSLASSIRNEQFF. The CDR3 DNA sequence: TGTGCCAGCAGCTTGGCTTCCTCAATCCGCAATGAGCAGTTCTTC.

This rearrangement joins TRBV5-1 to TRBJ2-1; 8 nucleotides match TRBD2. There are 19 residues in the CDR3. J was trimmed by 2 bases and V by 5 bases; bases with no gene match: 18. CDR1 and CDR2 (germline): SGHRS, YFSETQ. CDR3 nucleotides: TGCGCCAGCAGAGTCCGGCTAGCGGGTCCCCCTGGCCCCTACAATGAGCAGTTCTTC. It codes for CASRVRLAGPPGPYNEQFF. The full variable domain, rest sourced from reference TRBV5-1 and TRBJ2-1, is KAGVTQTPRYLIKTRGQQVTLSCSPISGHRSVSWYQQTPGQGLQFLFEYFSETQRNKGNFPGRFSGRQFSNSRSEMNVSTLELGDSALYLCASRVRLAGPPGPYNEQFFGPGTRLTVL.

This chain uses TRBV4-1 with TRBJ2-5; tentatively, D is TRBD1 (7 bases). There are 18 residues in the CDR3. Trimming stripped 0 bases from V and 5 bases from J, with 22 bases between. The germline gives CDR1 MGHRA, CDR2 YSYEKL. This CDR3 reads CASSQDPPGGQRGETQYF. The CDR3 DNA sequence: TGCGCCAGCAGCCAAGATCCTCCAGGGGGGCAGCGAGGCGAGACCCAGTACTTC.

Here the CDR3 reads CASSRPQGASYNEQFF. CDR3 DNA sequence: TGCGCCAGCAGCCGACCCCAGGGGGCGTCCTACAATGAGCAGTTCTTC. The V call is TRBV4-1, the J call TRBJ2-1; 8 bases fit TRBD1. The germline V gene has CDR1 MGHRA and CDR2 YSYEKL. The CDR3 sequence is 16 residues long. The J segment lost 1 base and the V segment lost 4 bases, leaving 6 bases of the junction unmatched.

This clone was seen a few times. This chain connects TRBV29-1 to TRBJ1-2, with TRBD1 as a possible D gene (5 bases). Trimming removed 3 bases from V and 8 bases from J, with 22 bases in between. The CDR3 extends over 15 amino acids. Germline CDR1 and CDR2: SQVTM and ANQGSEA. The CDR3: CSVEPPGRSGRGYTF. In nucleotides, the CDR3 is TGCAGCGTTGAGCCCCCAGGGCGGTCCGGGCGAGGCTACACCTTC.

The rearrangement joins TRBV7-9 to TRBJ2-1; D unclear. The germline gives CDR1 SEHNR, CDR2 FQNEAQ (reference sequence). CDR3 length: 14 amino acids. The V and J ends lost 5 bases and 6 bases respectively, with 14 bases between them. The CDR3 DNA is TGTGCCAGCAGCCGTACTTCTTCGGGCAATGAGCAGTTCTTC. This codes for CASSRTSSGNEQFF.

This chain connects TRBV30 to TRBJ2-5, with 7 bases identical to TRBD2. The CDR3 contains 14 residues. The V gene's germline CDR1 is GTSNPN and CDR2 SVGIG (reference sequence). Germline trimming cut 1 base from V and 1 base from J; bases unmatched to any gene: 3. CDR3 residues: CAWSDGLGQETQYF. Here the CDR3 DNA reads TGTGCCTGGAGTGATGGACTAGGCCAAGAGACCCAGTACTTC.

The chain combines TRBV5-1 with TRBJ1-1; 11 nucleotides match TRBD1. The V gene end was trimmed by 0 bases and the J gene end by 5 bases; junction bases not matched to a gene: 6. The CDR3 covers 16 residues. Germline V gene lookup returns CDR1 SGHRS and CDR2 YFSETQ. CDR3 protein: CASSLGGGQGVTEAFF. The CDR3 DNA reads TGCGCCAGCAGCTTGGGGGGGGGACAGGGGGTAACTGAAGCTTTCTTT. Full variable domain (outside the CDR3, taken from reference TRBV5-1 and TRBJ1-1): KAGVTQTPRYLIKTRGQQVTLSCSPISGHRSVSWYQQTPGQGLQFLFEYFSETQRNKGNFPGRFSGRQFSNSRSEMNVSTLELGDSALYLCASSLGGGQGVTEAFFGQGTRLTVV.

This chain uses TRBV2 with TRBJ2-7, with 8 bases aligning to TRBD1. Germline loops: CDR1 SNHLY, CDR2 FYNNEI. V dropped 6 bases and J dropped 1; count of bases not matched to a gene: 14. CDR3 length: 17 amino acids. The CDR3 protein is CASRPDLMTGDSYEQYF. As DNA, the CDR3 is TGTGCCAGCAGACCCGACCTAATGACAGGGGATTCCTACGAGCAGTACTTC.

V usage is TRBV2 and J usage is TRBJ2-5; no firm D call. CDR3 length: 12 residues. From germline, CDR1 is SNHLY and CDR2 FYNNEI. The V end lost 10 bases, the J end lost 1 base, and 10 bases lay between the germline ends. The DNA of the CDR3 is TGTGCCACCGTAGCCCCCCAAGAGACCCAGTACTTC. This codes for CATVAPQETQYF.

The chain couples TRBV6-5 to TRBJ1-2; 10 nucleotides agree with TRBD1. The CDR3 runs to 14 residues. The germline V gene encodes CDR1 MNHEY and CDR2 SVGAGI. With 6 bases clipped from V and 4 bases from J, the junction kept 5 bases outside the gene matches. CDR3 sequence reads: CASRPRDRGYGYTF. The CDR3 DNA reads as TGTGCCAGCAGACCCCGGGACAGGGGCTATGGCTACACCTTC.

The chain couples TRBV28 to TRBJ2-2; 9 bases agree with TRBD1. The germline CDR1 and CDR2 sequences are MDHEN and SYDVKM. This CDR3 spans 14 amino acids. V shed 8 bases, J shed 2 bases, and the junction held 3 bases outside the gene matches. The CDR3 sequence: CASVTGGNTGELFF. As DNA, the CDR3 is TGTGCCAGCGTGACAGGGGGTAACACCGGGGAGCTGTTTTTT.

V and J are TRBV7-2 and TRBJ2-1, with TRBD2 matching over 8 bases. The CDR3 has 15 residues. The V gene end was trimmed by 2 bases and the J gene end by 8 bases; junction bases not matched to a gene: 8. Germline values: CDR1 SGHTA, CDR2 FQGNSA. CDR3 region: CASSLTAGGVYEQFF. Here the CDR3 DNA reads TGTGCCAGCAGCTTAACGGCGGGGGGCGTTTATGAGCAGTTCTTC.

J is TRBJ2-3 and V is TRBV5-1; 12 bases align to TRBD1. V shed 4 bases, J shed 6 bases, and the junction held 3 bases outside the gene matches. Germline CDR1 and CDR2: SGHRS and YFSETQ. The length of the CDR3 is 14 residues. The CDR3 DNA follows: TGCGCCAGCAGCCGGGACAGGGGGCCCGATACGCAGTATTTT. It is translated as CASSRDRGPDTQYF.

Only a few counts were recorded for this clone. This sequence joins TRBV5-1 and TRBJ2-7, with 7 bases matching TRBD2. The trim removed 0 bases at V and 7 bases at J, leaving 7 bases unmatched. CDR3 length: 14 residues. CDR1 SGHRS and CDR2 YFSETQ come from the germline V gene. The CDR3 loop reads CASSLDTAGGEQYF. DNA for the CDR3: TGCGCCAGCAGCTTGGACACAGCCGGGGGGGAGCAGTACTTC.